This T cell receptor beta chain was recorded in a study of cytomegalovirus exposure and HLA in healthy donors. CDR3 size: 16 residues. V lost 0 bases and J 9 bases, leaving 18 bases between the germline ends. Germline CDR1 and CDR2: LGHNA and YSLEER. Details on this clone: The antigen is unknown.

The PCR employed 60 Vbeta primers together with 13 Jbeta primers. In the study's own analysis: An analysis performed later counted around 80 million unique TCR beta chains (roughly 11 million of them shared). Libraries were prepared by immunoSEQ multiplex PCR; TCRdb keeps only in-frame clonotypes and omits some of them. The V and J calls and the clone size are those of that table, but D and trimming were determined from the DNA. The profile shows roughly 90,000 clones, roughly 80% of them singletons. Study findings and constraints: In a later analysis, HLA-associated beta chains showed higher expansion and lower generation probabilities than comparable chains.

The receptor was derived from a woman in her thirties or forties in good health and CMV-seropositive. The sample taken for sequencing was PBMCs. V and J are TRBV4-3 and TRBJ2-1; TRBD2 is a possible D gene (5 bases). The CDR3 reads CASSQDSGVLEGEQFF. CDR3 in DNA: TGCGCCAGCAGCCAAGACTCCGGTGTTCTTGAGGGTGAGCAGTTCTTC.